What follows is one TCR beta chain and its context. The sample belongs to a study of OX40 agonist ivuxolimab in advanced cancers. With 7 bases removed from V and 3 bases from J, the gap between germline ends came to 20 bases. Germline CDR1 MNHEY, CDR2 SMNVEV (reference sequence). This CDR3 is 16 amino acids long. Some clones are missing from TCRdb's copy, which holds only in-frame ones; the method was immunoSEQ multiplex PCR. The top ten hold roughly a tenth of the sample, which has under 80,000 clones, roughly 90% seen once. The TCR was taken from an adult with an advanced solid tumor such as melanoma, head and neck, liver or kidney cancer. The sequencing here drew on CD4+ or CD8+ T cells sorted from blood, taken in a trial of the OX40 agonist ivuxolimab. This chain connects TRBV27 to TRBJ2-3; D is possibly TRBD2 (6 bases). In DNA, the CDR3 is TGTGCCAGCACACACTTCCCGGACTATAGGACAGATACGCAGTATTTT. Residues: CASTHFPDYRTDTQYF.